This record covers a single T cell receptor beta chain. Its cognate antigen is unknown. This specimen belongs to a study of T cell responses to AZD1222 COVID-19 vaccine. Overall study findings and caveats: Clonal diversity may have been underestimated in mostly white British donors.

Assay used: immunoSEQ multiplex PCR; TCRdb lists only in-frame clones, some missing. The table includes approximately 110,000 clones, about 95% detected once. V trimming: 1 base; J trimming: 4 bases; junction bases outside the gene matches: 8. Germline CDR1 is LNHDA and CDR2 is SQIVND (reference sequence). This CDR3 has 16 amino acids. The clonotype comes from an adult in good health. Source: peripheral blood, taken on day 0 of AZD1222 vaccination. The chain recombines TRBV19 with TRBJ2-3; 7 nucleotides line up with TRBD2. The CDR3 sequence: CASSIAGGLGADTQYF. DNA for the CDR3: TGTGCCAGTAGTATAGCGGGAGGCCTTGGGGCAGATACGCAGTATTTT. Looking up the rest from reference TRBV19 and TRBJ2-3 gives the full variable domain: DGGITQSPKYLFRKEGQNVTLSCEQNLNHDAMYWYRQDPGQGLRLIYYSQIVNDFQKGDIAEGYSVSREKKESFPLTVTSAQKNPTAFYLCASSIAGGLGADTQYFGPGTRLTVL.